One and the same sample provided the 27 T cell receptor beta chains below, sequenced in a study of shared clonotypes between healthy human individuals. Measured with immunoSEQ multiplex PCR; TCRdb has only the in-frame clones, and not every one. The table records approximately 2.4 million clones, under 97% of them present only once. The sequencing sample was made of naive CD4+ T cells sorted from blood. The sample's subset: CD45RA+ positively selected. The receptors here all came from a young man in good health.

The CDR3 is CAWSVTRGQGVNSPLHF. CDR3 coding DNA: TGTGCCTGGAGTGTCACCCGGGGACAGGGTGTGAATTCACCCCTCCACTTT. The chain recombines TRBV30 with TRBJ1-6; 9 positions agree with TRBD1. The junction had 10 bases not matched to a gene; V was cut back by 0 bases and J by 7 bases. This CDR3 is 17 amino acids long. Germline CDR1 GTSNPN, CDR2 SVGIG (reference sequence). Drawing the rest from reference TRBV30 and TRBJ1-6, the complete variable domain is SQTIHQWPATLVQPVGSPLSLECTVEGTSNPNLYWYRQAAGRGLQLLFYSVGIGQISSEVPQNLSASRPQDRQFILSSKKLLLSDSGFYLCAWSVTRGQGVNSPLHFGNGTRLTVT.

This chain uses TRBV2 with TRBJ1-1, with 8 bases fitting TRBD1. CDR1 SNHLY and CDR2 FYNNEI come from the germline V gene. CDR3 size: 15 residues. The V gene end was trimmed by 7 bases and the J gene end by 1 base; junction bases not matched to a gene: 8. CDR3 nucleotide sequence: TGTGCCAGCACCGCGACAGGGGCTGGGAACACTGAAGCTTTCTTT. Encoded protein: CASTATGAGNTEAFF.

Comment on this clone: The same CDR3 also results from other DNA sequences found in this sample. The rearrangement links TRBV15 to TRBJ1-3; D perhaps matches TRBD1 (5 bases). From germline, CDR1 is LNHNV and CDR2 YYDKDF (reference sequence). The CDR3 spans 15 residues. Trimming removed 0 bases from V and 1 base from J, with 7 bases in between. CDR3 nucleotide sequence: TGTGCCACCAGCAGAGATCGGGGGTCTGGAAACACCATATATTTT. It codes for CATSRDRGSGNTIYF.

The chain has TRBV5-5 and TRBJ2-7, with 9 bases matching TRBD1. Germline values: CDR1 SGHKS, CDR2 YYEKEE (reference sequence). The CDR3 consists of 15 residues. V lost 1 base and J lost 4; bases outside the gene matches: 6. CDR3: CASSLSGTGMYEQYF. The CDR3 DNA follows: TGTGCCAGCAGCTTGTCAGGGACAGGGATGTACGAGCAGTACTTC.

The chain recombines TRBV29-1 with TRBJ1-6, with 9 bases aligning to TRBD1. The trim removed 5 bases at V and 9 bases at J, leaving 5 bases unmatched. CDR1 is SQVTM, CDR2 ANQGSEA, per germline. The CDR3 runs 13 residues. The CDR3 loop is CSVRQGEGSPLHF. The CDR3 nucleotides read TGCAGCGTTCGACAGGGGGAGGGTTCACCCCTCCACTTT.

The V and J genes are TRBV7-2 and TRBJ2-6; 7 bases line up with TRBD1. Germline CDR1 SGHTA, CDR2 FQGNSA. This CDR3 is 19 amino acids long. The V and J ends lost 1 base and 2 bases, in that order; junction bases with no gene match: 11. For the CDR3, the DNA is TGTGCCAGCAGCTTAGGATATGACAGGGTTAGGGCTGGGGCCAACGTCCTGACTTTC. Translated: CASSLGYDRVRAGANVLTF.

Concerning this clone itself: Other nucleotide sequences from this sample produce the same CDR3. The rearrangement uses TRBV4-1 and TRBJ2-5; D is uncertain. Germline V CDR1 and CDR2: MGHRA, YSYEKL. CDR3 size: 14 residues. Trimming shortened V by 1 base and J by 2 bases, and 8 bases separated the two germline ends. CDR3 nucleotide sequence: TGCGCCAGCAGCCAAGGGAGAGGACAAGAGACCCAGTACTTC. Encoded protein: CASSQGRGQETQYF.

This chain joins TRBV11-3 and TRBJ2-3, with D perhaps TRBD1 (5 bases). Between the trimmed V and J ends, which lost 5 bases and 5 bases, there was a span of 11 bases. Germline assignment: CDR1 SGHNT and CDR2 YENEEA. This CDR3 region has 13 residues. CDR3 bases: TGTGCCAGCAGCACCTCTAGGGGAGATACGCAGTATTTT. Protein sequence: CASSTSRGDTQYF. Variable domain in full (rest from reference TRBV11-3 and TRBJ2-3): EAGVVQSPRYKIIEKKQPVAFWCNPISGHNTLYWYLQNLGQGPELLIRYENEEAVDDSQLPKDRFSAERLKGVDSTLKIQPAELGDSAVYLCASSTSRGDTQYFGPGTRLTVL.

The chain uses TRBV4-3 and TRBJ2-3; the match to TRBD2 covers 7 bases. Trimming removed 0 bases from V and 2 bases from J; junction bases left unmatched: 11. The CDR3 has 18 residues. The germline V gene has CDR1 LGHNA and CDR2 YSLEER. The CDR3 bases are TGCGCCAGCAGCCAAGATCTGAGGCGGGACTATTCCACAGATACGCAGTATTTT. Its protein product is CASSQDLRRDYSTDTQYF.

The gene calls are TRBV28 and TRBJ2-7; D unclear. The CDR3 is made up of 14 amino acids. Germline V CDR1 and CDR2: MDHEN, SYDVKM. V was shortened by 6 bases and J by 0 bases, with 12 bases between the two germline ends. This CDR3 is CASRGPSSSYEQYF. CDR3 sequence (DNA): TGTGCCAGCAGAGGACCATCGAGCTCCTACGAGCAGTACTTC.

This chain links TRBV29-1 with TRBJ2-5; D gene uncertain. CDR1 is SQVTM, CDR2 ANQGSEA, per germline. The CDR3 loop spans 12 amino acids. Deletions cut 3 bases from V and 0 bases from J, with 5 bases between. The CDR3 DNA sequence: TGCAGCGTTGACAAGTACCAAGAGACCCAGTACTTC. This translates into CSVDKYQETQYF.

Note on this clone: Different DNA sequences within this sample yield the same CDR3. V gene TRBV5-4 combines with J gene TRBJ2-5, with TRBD2 identical over 9 bases. This CDR3 has 16 amino acids. With V trimmed by 0 bases and J by 5 bases, 8 bases remained unmatched. CDR1 SGHNT and CDR2 YYREEE come from the germline V gene (reference sequence). The CDR3 DNA reads TGTGCCAGCAGCTTGGCACTAGCGGGCGGGCAGGAGACCCAGTACTTC. Residues: CASSLALAGGQETQYF.

This chain links TRBV6-1 with TRBJ2-7, with 9 bases matching TRBD1. Trimming at V came to 7 bases and at J to 4 bases, leaving 11 bases not matched to a gene. CDR1 is MNHNS, CDR2 SASEGT, per germline. The CDR3 consists of 15 residues. CDR3 in DNA: TGTGCCAGCACTTCATCGACAGGGGGGTTTTACGAGCAGTACTTC. This translates into CASTSSTGGFYEQYF.

This chain connects TRBV9 to TRBJ2-7; tentative D call: TRBD1 (6 bases). Germline V gene lookup returns CDR1 SGDLS and CDR2 YYNGEE. There are 14 residues in the CDR3. Trimming cost V 0 bases and J 7 bases, with 14 bases left between them. The CDR3 region is CASSVDLGAREQYF. The CDR3 nucleotides are TGTGCCAGCAGCGTAGACTTGGGGGCGAGGGAGCAGTACTTC.

This chain connects TRBV7-2 to TRBJ2-7; 11 positions match TRBD2. The V gene's germline CDR1 is SGHTA and CDR2 FQGNSA. This CDR3 region has 14 residues. V lost 0 bases and J lost 5; bases outside the gene matches: 0. CDR3 coding DNA: TGTGCCAGCAGCTTAGCTAGCGGGAGGGACGAGCAGTACTTC. Protein sequence: CASSLASGRDEQYF.

CDR3 protein: CASSHRQGSLGELFF. The CDR3 DNA sequence: TGCGCCAGCAGTCACCGACAGGGGAGTTTGGGGGAGCTGTTTTTT. The V gene is TRBV10-1, the J gene TRBJ2-2; 8 bases line up with TRBD1. This CDR3 has 15 residues. CDR1 is WNHNN and CDR2 is SYGVQD in the germline V gene (reference sequence). Trimming at V came to 5 bases and at J to 8 bases, leaving 10 bases not matched to a gene.

The V call is TRBV7-8, the J call TRBJ1-2; D unclear. CDR3 length: 14 residues. V lost 0 bases to trimming and J lost 3 bases, with 8 bases between them. The germline V gene encodes CDR1 SGHVS and CDR2 FQNEAQ. CDR3 amino acids: CASSLAQDYYGYTF. The CDR3 region has the DNA TGTGCCAGCAGCTTAGCGCAGGATTACTATGGCTACACCTTC.

V gene TRBV11-2 combines with J gene TRBJ2-5; D remains ambiguous. This CDR3 region has 13 residues. V gave up 0 bases and J gave up 5 bases, with 7 bases separating them. CDR1 is SGHAT, CDR2 FQNNGV, per germline. CDR3 DNA: TGTGCCAGCAGCTTAGATAGGTGGGAGACCCAGTACTTC. Amino acids: CASSLDRWETQYF.

Written as DNA, the CDR3 is TGTGCCAGCAGGGCTTCTGGGGCCAACGTCCTGACTTTC. Translation gives CASRASGANVLTF. V usage is TRBV25-1 and J usage is TRBJ2-6; D is ambiguous. Germline V gives CDR1 MGHDK, CDR2 SYGVNS. Trimming cost V 6 bases and J 1 base, with 4 bases left between them. This CDR3 has 13 amino acids.

This clone was counted a single time. This chain connects TRBV7-2 to TRBJ2-3; D uncertain. Trimming shortened V by 5 bases and J by 6 bases, and 12 bases separated the two germline ends. CDR1 and CDR2 from the germline V gene are SGHTA and FQGNSA. The length of the CDR3 is 13 residues. CDR3 sequence reads: CASSPFGWDTQYF. For the CDR3, the DNA is TGTGCCAGCAGCCCCTTCGGATGGGATACGCAGTATTTT.

V is TRBV27 and J is TRBJ1-4; a weak D match, TRBD1 (5 bases). There are 14 residues in the CDR3. The ends were cut back, 6 bases at V and 8 bases at J, with 16 bases in the middle. The germline gives CDR1 MNHEY, CDR2 SMNVEV (reference sequence). The CDR3 DNA is TGTGCCAGCAGCGGACATGAATTGGGGGAAAAACTGTTTTTT. It encodes CASSGHELGEKLFF.

The V call is TRBV5-1, the J call TRBJ1-4; 7 bases match TRBD1. Unmatched junction bases numbered 7, after V lost 3 bases and J lost 8 bases. Germline V lookup: CDR1 SGHRS, CDR2 YFSETQ. The length of the CDR3 is 14 residues. The CDR3 DNA follows: TGCGCCAGCAGCTCCCAGGGGGGTTCAGAAAAACTGTTTTTT. It translates to CASSSQGGSEKLFF.

The J gene is TRBJ2-7, the V gene TRBV2; a weak D match, TRBD1 (5 bases). Germline CDR1 reads SNHLY; CDR2 reads FYNNEI. Trimming stripped 2 bases from V and 6 bases from J, with 8 bases between. The CDR3 loop spans 12 amino acids. CDR3 loop: CASSEQGSEQYF. The CDR3 coding sequence is TGTGCCAGCAGTGAACAGGGTAGCGAGCAGTACTTC.

V is TRBV5-1 and J is TRBJ2-3; 13 bases are a match to TRBD2. This CDR3 has 16 amino acids. J lost 2 bases, V lost 4 bases, and 4 bases had no gene match. The germline V gene encodes CDR1 SGHRS and CDR2 YFSETQ. In DNA, the CDR3 is TGCGCCAGCAGCCGGGGGACTAGCGGGGTCACAGATACGCAGTATTTT. It yields the protein CASSRGTSGVTDTQYF.

V and J are TRBV5-1 and TRBJ2-2; D is perhaps TRBD1 (6 bases). Germline V gives CDR1 SGHRS, CDR2 YFSETQ. V lost 0 bases and J 3 bases, leaving 15 bases between the germline ends. The CDR3 covers 17 residues. The CDR3 here is CASSLGAAQGDTGELFF. As DNA, the CDR3 is TGCGCCAGCAGCTTGGGGGCGGCACAGGGAGACACCGGGGAGCTGTTTTTT.

V is TRBV7-9 and J is TRBJ1-1; D is unresolved. Trimming took off 6 bases at V and 3 bases at J, with 20 bases between the two ends. The CDR3 totals 16 residues. Per the germline V gene, CDR1 is SEHNR and CDR2 is FQNEAQ (reference sequence). CDR3 sequence (DNA): TGTGCCAGCAGTTCGACGGGCCGTCCCACAGACACTGAAGCTTTCTTT. Amino acid sequence: CASSSTGRPTDTEAFF.

This clone showed up just a few times. V is TRBV30 and J is TRBJ2-5; D possibly corresponds to TRBD1 (5 bases). This CDR3 spans 13 amino acids. Germline-derived CDR1 and CDR2 are GTSNPN and SVGIG (reference sequence). Trimming took 6 bases from V and 5 from J, leaving 16 bases between them. CDR3 DNA: TGTGCCTGCCGGACCCAGGGTATCGAGACCCAGTACTTC. Protein sequence: CACRTQGIETQYF.